These T cell receptor beta chains were read from a single sample in a study of blood T cells in healthy people across ages. One entry per CDR3 protein results from TCRdb running MiXCR on the 5' RACE reads. The data hold approximately 800,000 distinct CDR3 sequences, with about a quarter observed a single time. In addition, the sample was reused for a study of T cells of mothers and their children.

The sequencing input was blood. Receptors originate from a boy under 18 in good health. The CDR3 runs from the conserved cysteine through the conserved F or W. D genes are given only for firm matches. Rows may omit the clone size; those that give it use once, few, many or a size class.

V gene: TRBV20-1
clone size: NA
D gene: TRBD2
J gene: TRBJ2-7
CDR3 DNA: TGCAGTGCTAGAGATCTAGGCGGGAGTATCGACGAGCAGTACTTC
CDR3 protein: CSARDLGGSIDEQYF

V gene: TRBV2
clone size: NA
D gene: NA
J gene: TRBJ1-6
CDR3 DNA: TGTGCCAGCAGCCAAAGGGGGTCCTCCTATAATTCACCCCTCCACTTT
CDR3 protein: CASSQRGSSYNSPLHF

V gene: TRBV20-1
clone size: NA
D gene: TRBD1
J gene: TRBJ2-7
CDR3 DNA: TGCAGTGCCCGGGGACAGGGTATTGGCGAGCAGTACTTC
CDR3 protein: CSARGQGIGEQYF

V gene: TRBV5-1
clone size: few
D gene: NA
J gene: TRBJ2-1
CDR3 DNA: TGCGCCAGCAGCAAGGTATCCTACAATGAGCAGTTCTTC
CDR3 protein: CASSKVSYNEQFF

V gene: TRBV5-1
clone size: NA
D gene: NA
J gene: TRBJ2-7
CDR3 DNA: TGCGCCAGCAGCTTGGAAAAGGACGCTGAGGGGCAGTACTTC
CDR3 protein: CASSLEKDAEGQYF

V gene: TRBV3-1
clone size: few
D gene: TRBD1
J gene: TRBJ2-3
CDR3 DNA: TGTGCCAGCAGCCAGACCACCGGGACAGGGAGCACAGATACGCAGTATTTT
CDR3 protein: CASSQTTGTGSTDTQYF

V gene: TRBV6-2/TRBV6-3
clone size: few
D gene: TRBD1
J gene: TRBJ2-7
CDR3 DNA: TGTGCCAGCAGCTCGGGACAGGGGATCGAGCAGTACTTC
CDR3 protein: CASSSGQGIEQYF

V gene: TRBV28
clone size: NA
D gene: NA
J gene: TRBJ1-2
CDR3 DNA: TGTGCCAGCAGCCTAGTCCTCGACTATGGCTACACCTTC
CDR3 protein: CASSLVLDYGYTF

V gene: TRBV15
clone size: once
D gene: NA
J gene: TRBJ1-1
CDR3 DNA: TGTGCCACCAGCAGAGATGGGAACACTGAAGCTTTCTTT
CDR3 protein: CATSRDGNTEAFF

V gene: TRBV20-1
clone size: NA
D gene: NA
J gene: TRBJ2-3
CDR3 DNA: TGCAGTGCTAGGGTCCAGGGGGGCCCAGATACGCAGTATTTT
CDR3 protein: CSARVQGGPDTQYF

V gene: TRBV29-1
clone size: many
D gene: TRBD1
J gene: TRBJ2-3
CDR3 DNA: TGCAGCGTTGGGGACAGGGATGATACGCAGTATTTT
CDR3 protein: CSVGDRDDTQYF

V gene: TRBV7-8
clone size: NA
D gene: TRBD2
J gene: TRBJ2-1
CDR3 DNA: TGTGCCAGCAGCTCCGAGCGGGGGGGGTACAATGAGCAGTTCTTC
CDR3 protein: CASSSERGGYNEQFF

V gene: TRBV15
clone size: NA
D gene: TRBD1
J gene: TRBJ2-1
CDR3 DNA: TGTGCCACCAGCAGGAATGCCGGGACAGGGCCCAATGAGCAGTTCTTC
CDR3 protein: CATSRNAGTGPNEQFF

V gene: TRBV5-1
clone size: NA
D gene: NA
J gene: TRBJ2-5
CDR3 DNA: TGCGCCAGCAGCGACTTCCAAGAGACCCAGTACTTC
CDR3 protein: CASSDFQETQYF

V gene: TRBV6-5
clone size: few
D gene: NA
J gene: TRBJ2-5
CDR3 DNA: TGTGCCAGCAGTTCCTCGAGGGTAGTTACGAGGGACCAGTACTTC
CDR3 protein: CASSSSRVVTRDQYF

V gene: TRBV29-1
clone size: NA
D gene: NA
J gene: TRBJ2-5
CDR3 DNA: TGCAGCGTTAAAGGGGGGACAGACCCAGAGACCCAGTACTTC
CDR3 protein: CSVKGGTDPETQYF

V gene: TRBV5-1
clone size: few
D gene: NA
J gene: TRBJ2-1
CDR3 DNA: TGCGCCAGCAGAGGGACTGATTACAATGAGCAGTTCTTC
CDR3 protein: CASRGTDYNEQFF

V gene: TRBV7-9
clone size: NA
D gene: TRBD1
J gene: TRBJ2-7
CDR3 DNA: TGTGCCAGCAGCCCCCAGGGACAGTCCTACGAGCAGTACTTC
CDR3 protein: CASSPQGQSYEQYF

V gene: TRBV2
clone size: NA
D gene: TRBD2
J gene: TRBJ2-5
CDR3 DNA: TGTGCCAGCAGTCTAGCGGGGGTAGGAGAGACCCAGCACTTC
CDR3 protein: CASSLAGVGETQHF

V gene: TRBV2
clone size: few
D gene: TRBD2
J gene: TRBJ2-4
CDR3 DNA: TGTGCCAGCAGTGAAGGCCGGGGGGGAAACATTCAGTACTTC
CDR3 protein: CASSEGRGGNIQYF

V gene: TRBV2
clone size: few
D gene: NA
J gene: TRBJ2-5
CDR3 DNA: TGTGCCAGCAGTGCCCGGCTCGACCTAGAGACCCAGTACTTC
CDR3 protein: CASSARLDLETQYF

V gene: TRBV2
clone size: NA
D gene: TRBD1
J gene: TRBJ2-7
CDR3 DNA: TGTGCCAGCAGCGGCCGGGACAGCCTTGTCTACGAGCAGTACTTC
CDR3 protein: CASSGRDSLVYEQYF

V gene: TRBV2
clone size: NA
D gene: NA
J gene: TRBJ1-5
CDR3 DNA: TGTGCCAGCAGTTTCGGGTCCCTCTATCAGCCCCAGCATTTT
CDR3 protein: CASSFGSLYQPQHF

V gene: TRBV10-3
clone size: NA
D gene: NA
J gene: TRBJ2-5
CDR3 DNA: TGTGCCATCAGACCAGACTCAGGGGTCCAAGAGACCCAGTACTTC
CDR3 protein: CAIRPDSGVQETQYF

V gene: TRBV27
clone size: few
D gene: NA
J gene: TRBJ1-5
CDR3 DNA: TGTGCCAGCAGTTTATCCACAGTGGATCCCCAGCATTTT
CDR3 protein: CASSLSTVDPQHF

V gene: TRBV7-9
clone size: once
D gene: NA
J gene: TRBJ1-3
CDR3 DNA: TGTGCCAGCACCCTAGCGCGAGGGAGGGACACCATATATTTT
CDR3 protein: CASTLARGRDTIYF

V gene: TRBV5-1
clone size: few
D gene: TRBD1
J gene: TRBJ1-1
CDR3 DNA: TGCGCCAGCAGCGAACAGGGGGCGGTAAGCACTGAAGCTTTCTTT
CDR3 protein: CASSEQGAVSTEAFF

V gene: TRBV7-2
clone size: NA
D gene: TRBD1
J gene: TRBJ2-7
CDR3 DNA: TGTGCCAGCAGCGTCGGGACAGGGCGGATCGAGCAGTACTTC
CDR3 protein: CASSVGTGRIEQYF

V gene: TRBV5-1
clone size: NA
D gene: NA
J gene: TRBJ2-5
CDR3 DNA: TGCGCCAGCAGCGCCCAGGGTGGGGAAGATGTGACCCAGTACTTC
CDR3 protein: CASSAQGGEDVTQYF

V gene: TRBV12-3/TRBV12-4
clone size: few
D gene: NA
J gene: TRBJ2-5
CDR3 DNA: TGTGCCAGCAGTTATGCCCAAGAGACCCAGTACTTC
CDR3 protein: CASSYAQETQYF

V gene: TRBV5-1
clone size: NA
D gene: NA
J gene: TRBJ2-7
CDR3 DNA: TGCGCCAGCAGCTTGGCCGTTGGCAGTTCCTACGAGCAGTACTTC
CDR3 protein: CASSLAVGSSYEQYF

V gene: TRBV5-6
clone size: NA
D gene: NA
J gene: TRBJ1-2
CDR3 DNA: TGTGCCAGCAGCCCGAAGGACGGGAACTATGGCTACACCTTC
CDR3 protein: CASSPKDGNYGYTF

V gene: TRBV9
clone size: NA
D gene: NA
J gene: TRBJ2-2
CDR3 DNA: TGTGCCAGCAGCGGAGAGGGCACCGGGGAGCTGTTTTTT
CDR3 protein: CASSGEGTGELFF

V gene: TRBV3-1
clone size: few
D gene: NA
J gene: TRBJ1-1
CDR3 DNA: TGTGCCAGCAGCCAAGGGGACGGTGAAGCTTTCTTT
CDR3 protein: CASSQGDGEAFF